The entry below gives a single T cell receptor beta chain sequence along with its context. Its antigen target is currently unknown. No much larger clonotype is one base removed from it; base qualities were not supplied. This sample also contains other DNA sequences that code for the same CDR3. This sample was taken from a study of blood T cell repertoires in COVID-19 (dated by TCRdb to 2019 to 2021). As for the study more broadly: Collaborator samples came from the United States, Italy and Spain and covered acute and convalescent phases of COVID-19. The material from the prospective study consisted of cDNA or gDNA derived from T cells, B-cell-depleted T cells, or PBMCs. Sample metadata almost always included a de-identified subject ID, COVID-19 status, age in years and sex. A freely available public database, intended as a resource for researchers studying the immune response to SARS-CoV-2, is where the repertoires were released. The dataset comprised deeply sampled blood TCRbeta repertoires from subjects exposed to, actively infected with, or recovered from COVID-19. Where HLA class I and class II types were available, the types were taken from metadata supplied by the sample provider, not from assay-based typing. The samples were drawn from two sources: the first 160 participants of the ongoing ImmuneRACE study, and 1,254 subjects contributed by 6 global collaborators. Overall study results and their limits: The quantity of clinical and demographic metadata differed by source and by participant and was supplied without curation.

Collaborating institutions collected whole blood in K2EDTA tubes following their own protocols. For TCRbeta analysis, collaborators shipped samples in one of three forms: frozen whole blood, isolated PBMCs, or DNA extracted from either of those sample types. TCRbeta CDR3 regions were amplified from genomic DNA using the immunoSEQ Assay, a bias-controlled multiplex PCR. The published analysis was carried out like this. The number of nucleated cells in each sample was estimated by amplification of reference gene primers within the assay. To quantify the absolute abundance of each unique TCRbeta CDR3 rearrangement, sequence reads were collapsed and filtered. For each sample, productive Simpson clonality was calculated by taking the square root of Simpson's diversity index across productive rearrangements. TCRdb limited this immuneACCESS table to in-frame rearrangements with V and J called. A share of clones is missing; checked studies link under half to unresolved V genes, and the rest is unexplained. That table furnishes V, J and clone size, whereas the DNA furnished D and trimming. For this sample there are approximately 150,000 clones; over 80% appear just once. The ten largest make up roughly 1.5% of the sample.

Taken from cysteine to phenylalanine, the CDR3 has 16 residues. Solely the CDR3 DNA is kept, with 48 bases framed from the first base. Looking up the germline V gene yields CDR1 SGHRS and CDR2 YFSETQ. Unmatched junction bases come to 6, with V trimmed by 3 bases and J by 3 bases. The chain uses TRBV5-1 and TRBJ1-2; the junction holds 12 bases that match TRBD1. This clonotype was sampled from a woman in her 50s with acute or convalescent COVID-19. Sequencing was done on a sample of peripheral blood. The nucleotides are TGCGCCAGCAGCTGGGACAGGGGGCCGCTGGACTATGGCTACACCTTC. The translation is CASSWDRGPLDYGYTF.